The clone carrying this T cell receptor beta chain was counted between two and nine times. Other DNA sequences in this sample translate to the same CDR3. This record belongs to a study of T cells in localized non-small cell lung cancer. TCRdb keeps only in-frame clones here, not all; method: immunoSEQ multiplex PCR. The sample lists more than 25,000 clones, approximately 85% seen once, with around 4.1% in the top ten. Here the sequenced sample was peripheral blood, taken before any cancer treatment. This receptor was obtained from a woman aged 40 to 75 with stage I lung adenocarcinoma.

The CDR3 is CASSLLGQGTDTQYF. CDR3 bases: TGTGCCAGCAGCTTACTAGGGCAGGGGACAGATACGCAGTATTTT. This chain links TRBV11-2 with TRBJ2-3; a possible D gene is TRBD1 (6 bases). Trimming pared 2 bases from V and 3 bases from J, leaving 12 bases between. Germline V lookup: CDR1 SGHAT, CDR2 FQNNGV. The CDR3 has 15 residues.